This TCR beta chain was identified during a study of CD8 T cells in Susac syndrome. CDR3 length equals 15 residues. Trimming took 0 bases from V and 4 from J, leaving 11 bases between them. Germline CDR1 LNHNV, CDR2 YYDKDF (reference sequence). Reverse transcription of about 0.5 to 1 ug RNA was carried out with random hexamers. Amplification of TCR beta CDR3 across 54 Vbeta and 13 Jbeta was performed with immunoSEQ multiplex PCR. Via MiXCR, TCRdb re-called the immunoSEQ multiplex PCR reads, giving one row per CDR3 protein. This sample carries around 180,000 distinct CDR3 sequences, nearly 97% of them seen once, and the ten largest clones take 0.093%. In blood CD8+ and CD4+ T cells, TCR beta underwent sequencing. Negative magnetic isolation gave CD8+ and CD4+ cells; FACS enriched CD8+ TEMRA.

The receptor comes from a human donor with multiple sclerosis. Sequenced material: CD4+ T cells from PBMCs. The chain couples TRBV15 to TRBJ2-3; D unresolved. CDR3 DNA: TGTGCCACCAGCAGAGATCCCAGCGAGGCAGATACGCAGTATTTT. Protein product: CATSRDPSEADTQYF.